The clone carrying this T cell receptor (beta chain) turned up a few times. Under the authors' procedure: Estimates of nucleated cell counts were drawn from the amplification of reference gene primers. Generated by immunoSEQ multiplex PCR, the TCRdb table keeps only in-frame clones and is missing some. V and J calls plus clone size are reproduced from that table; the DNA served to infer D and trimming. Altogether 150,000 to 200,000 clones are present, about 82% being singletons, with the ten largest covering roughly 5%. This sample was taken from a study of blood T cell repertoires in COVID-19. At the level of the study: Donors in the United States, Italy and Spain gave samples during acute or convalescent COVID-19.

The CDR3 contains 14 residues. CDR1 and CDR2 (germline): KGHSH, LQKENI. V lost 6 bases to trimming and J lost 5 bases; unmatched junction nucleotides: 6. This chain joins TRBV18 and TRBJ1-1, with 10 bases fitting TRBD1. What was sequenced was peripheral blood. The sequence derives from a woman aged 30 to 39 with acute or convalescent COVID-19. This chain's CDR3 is CASSPTGQGTEAFF. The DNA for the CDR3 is TGTGCCAGCTCTCCGACGGGACAGGGGACTGAAGCTTTCTTT.